These 15 T cell receptor beta chains were all obtained from the same sample, sequenced in a study of OX40 agonist ivuxolimab in advanced cancers. Some clones are missing from TCRdb's copy, which holds only in-frame ones; the method was immunoSEQ multiplex PCR. The sample carries over 65,000 clones, 86% recorded once. Specimen: CD4+ or CD8+ T cells sorted from blood, collected in a trial of the OX40 agonist ivuxolimab. Receptors originate from an adult with an advanced solid tumor such as melanoma, head and neck, liver or kidney cancer.

The rearrangement uses TRBV18 and TRBJ1-3, with no clear D. The CDR3 extends over 14 amino acids. The V end lost 0 bases, the J end lost 2 bases, and 5 bases lay between the germline ends. From germline, CDR1 is KGHSH and CDR2 LQKENI. The CDR3 loop is CASSPPQTGNTIYF. The CDR3 DNA reads TGTGCCAGCTCACCACCTCAGACTGGAAACACCATATATTTT.

This chain uses TRBV5-8 with TRBJ1-3; D uncertain. V lost 1 base to trimming and J lost 0 bases, with 8 bases between them. The CDR3 is 15 residues long. Germline V gene sequence: CDR1 SGHTS, CDR2 YDEGEE. The CDR3 spells CASSLTAFSGNTIYF. CDR3 sequence (DNA): TGTGCCAGCAGCTTGACAGCATTCTCTGGAAACACCATATATTTT.

The V call is TRBV18, the J call TRBJ2-2; a possible D gene is TRBD1 (6 bases). Looked up from germline, CDR1 is KGHSH and CDR2 is LQKENI. Trimming shortened V by 2 bases and J by 5 bases, and 12 bases separated the two germline ends. There are 15 residues in the CDR3. In DNA form, the CDR3 reads TGTGCCAGCTCACCATACTTTACAGGGACCGGGGAGCTGTTTTTT. Translated: CASSPYFTGTGELFF.

V usage is TRBV9 and J usage is TRBJ1-2, with D unclear. Germline lookup yields CDR1 SGDLS and CDR2 YYNGEE. V was shortened by 6 bases and J by 0 bases, with 9 bases between the two germline ends. The CDR3 is made up of 13 amino acids. The CDR3, as DNA: TGTGCCAGCAACGTGGGGACTAACTATGGCTACACCTTC. This sequence encodes CASNVGTNYGYTF.

V usage is TRBV6-1 and J usage is TRBJ2-7; D is perhaps TRBD1 (6 bases). The CDR3 is 15 amino acids. Germline V gives CDR1 MNHNS, CDR2 SASEGT. V was trimmed by 3 bases and J by 3 bases, leaving 15 bases between them. The CDR3 here is CASSENPQGHYEQYF. DNA of the CDR3: TGTGCCAGCAGTGAGAACCCACAGGGCCACTACGAGCAGTACTTC.

This rearrangement joins TRBV6-6 to TRBJ1-1, with unresolved D. This CDR3 is built from 13 residues. Trimming pared 2 bases from V and 1 base from J, leaving 5 bases between. Germline V CDR1 and CDR2: MNHNY, SVGAGI (reference sequence). Here the CDR3 reads CASSYGTNTEAFF. The CDR3 DNA follows: TGTGCCAGCAGTTACGGCACGAACACTGAAGCTTTCTTT.

J is TRBJ1-1 and V is TRBV5-1; no firm D call. The germline gives CDR1 SGHRS, CDR2 YFSETQ. The V end was cut by 1 base, the J end by 1 base, with 11 bases between. This CDR3 region has 15 residues. This CDR3 is CASSLLAAGNTEAFF. The CDR3, as DNA: TGCGCCAGCAGCTTGTTGGCCGCCGGGAACACTGAAGCTTTCTTT. The variable domain in full, with the rest retrieved from reference TRBV5-1 and TRBJ1-1, is KAGVTQTPRYLIKTRGQQVTLSCSPISGHRSVSWYQQTPGQGLQFLFEYFSETQRNKGNFPGRFSGRQFSNSRSEMNVSTLELGDSALYLCASSLLAAGNTEAFFGQGTRLTVV.

This clone has just a few counts. The V and J genes are TRBV19 and TRBJ1-1, with TRBD1 matching over 8 bases. Per germline, CDR1 LNHDA and CDR2 SQIVND (reference sequence). The CDR3 has 14 amino acids. The junction had 4 bases not matched to a gene; V was cut back by 6 bases and J by 1 base. The CDR3 bases are TGTGCCAGTAGCCTGGGACAGGCGAACACTGAAGCTTTCTTT. Amino acids: CASSLGQANTEAFF.

This clone occurred once. V usage is TRBV29-1 and J usage is TRBJ2-5; possible D gene TRBD1, 5 bases. With the DNA end fitting TRBJ2-7 better, the J assignment may be wrong. CDR1 SQVTM and CDR2 ANQGSEA come from the germline V gene. CDR3 length: 15 amino acids. CDR3 nucleotides: TGCAGCGTTGCTTCAGGGCAGTCCTTAAGCCGCGAGCAGTACTTC. It encodes CSVASGQSLSREQYF.

The V call is TRBV6-6, the J call TRBJ1-1; tentative D call: TRBD1 (5 bases). The CDR3 consists of 14 residues. The V gene's germline CDR1 is MNHNY and CDR2 SVGAGI (reference sequence). V was pared by 5 bases and J by 2 bases, with 12 bases between. CDR3 amino acids: CASSRQNSNTEAFF. CDR3 coding DNA: TGTGCCAGCAGTCGACAGAACTCCAACACTGAAGCTTTCTTT.

This clone was observed a single time. The chain recombines TRBV6-5 with TRBJ2-7; the D is unclear. With 4 bases removed from V and 1 base from J, the gap between germline ends came to 11 bases. CDR1 and CDR2 (germline): MNHEY, SVGAGI. This CDR3 spans 14 amino acids. The CDR3 DNA reads as TGTGCCAGCAGTTTAGGGCAGAATTCCTACGAGCAGTACTTC. Translating gives CASSLGQNSYEQYF.

The chain uses TRBV5-8 and TRBJ2-2; no firm D call. Germline lookup yields CDR1 SGHTS and CDR2 YDEGEE. CDR3 length: 15 residues. Trimming removed 0 bases from V and 4 bases from J, with 10 bases in between. DNA for the CDR3: TGTGCCAGCAGCTTGGCCGTTGGGTCCACCGGGGAGCTGTTTTTT. It is translated as CASSLAVGSTGELFF.

The chain carries TRBV5-6 and TRBJ1-5, with TRBD1 matching 7 bases. The CDR3 totals 15 residues. The V gene end was trimmed by 4 bases and the J gene end by 3 bases; junction bases not matched to a gene: 7. Germline loops: CDR1 SGHDT, CDR2 YYEEEE. The chain's CDR3 is CASSPRDSVNQPQHF. DNA of the CDR3: TGTGCCAGCAGCCCCCGGGACAGCGTCAATCAGCCCCAGCATTTT.

In this sample, this clone turned up a few times. The chain has TRBV2 and TRBJ1-5; no clear D. CDR3 length: 15 amino acids. Germline V CDR1 and CDR2: SNHLY, FYNNEI. V was trimmed by 4 bases and J by 0 bases, leaving 10 bases between them. CDR3 region: CASSVKGTSNQPQHF. DNA of the CDR3: TGTGCCAGCAGTGTAAAGGGAACTAGCAATCAGCCCCAGCATTTT.

CDR3 sequence (DNA): TGTGCCAGCAGTGGACGACAGAAGGGCAATCAGCCCCAGCATTTT. Encoded protein: CASSGRQKGNQPQHF. The chain employs TRBV6-1 and TRBJ1-5, with a possible D match to TRBD1 (5 bases). The CDR3 runs 15 residues. Trimming removed 4 bases at V and 2 bases at J, with 12 bases between. Germline values: CDR1 MNHNS, CDR2 SASEGT.